This note documents a single T cell receptor beta chain sequence. What it binds is unknown. CD45RA+ naive and CD45RA-negative memory subsets were separated from CD4+ cells. Profiling relied on immunoSEQ multiplex PCR, and the TCRdb table lists in-frame clones only, not all of them. Among some 2.4 million clones listed, 93% were seen once. V was trimmed by 1 base and J by 3 bases, leaving 14 bases between them. The length of the CDR3 is 16 residues. Germline lookup yields CDR1 LNHNV and CDR2 YYDKDF (reference sequence). The record originates from a study of shared clonotypes between healthy human individuals. Study-wide results and caveats: Rarefaction revealed incomplete sorted-subset sequencing despite large depth.

This TCR came from a man between 18 and 29 years old in good health. Some clones in this sample may be carry-over from other donors' samples. This chain joins TRBV15 and TRBJ2-3; the D gene is possibly TRBD2 (5 bases). Sequencing was performed on naive CD4+ T cells from PBMCs. Subset of the sample: CD45RA+ positively selected. In DNA, the CDR3 is TGTGCCACCAGCAGAGTACCGGGGTTCGTGACAGATACGCAGTATTTT. It codes for CATSRVPGFVTDTQYF.